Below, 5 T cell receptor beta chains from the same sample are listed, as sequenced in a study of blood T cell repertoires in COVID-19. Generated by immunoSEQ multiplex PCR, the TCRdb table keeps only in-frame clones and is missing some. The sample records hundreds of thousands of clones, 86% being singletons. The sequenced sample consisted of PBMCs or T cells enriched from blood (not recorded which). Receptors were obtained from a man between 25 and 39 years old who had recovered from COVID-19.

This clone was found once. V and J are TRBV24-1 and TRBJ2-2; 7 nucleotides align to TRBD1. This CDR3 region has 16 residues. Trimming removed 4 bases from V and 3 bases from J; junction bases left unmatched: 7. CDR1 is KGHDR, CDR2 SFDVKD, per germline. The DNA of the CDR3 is TGTGCCACCAGTGAGCCTGGGACAGACCACACCGGGGAGCTGTTTTTT. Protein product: CATSEPGTDHTGELFF.

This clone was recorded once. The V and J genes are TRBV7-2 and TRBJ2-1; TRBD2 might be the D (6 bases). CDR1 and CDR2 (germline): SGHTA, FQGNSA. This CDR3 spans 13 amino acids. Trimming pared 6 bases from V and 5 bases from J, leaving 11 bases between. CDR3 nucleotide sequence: TGTGCCAGCAGGTACGGGGGTAACAATGAGCAGTTCTTC. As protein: CASRYGGNNEQFF.

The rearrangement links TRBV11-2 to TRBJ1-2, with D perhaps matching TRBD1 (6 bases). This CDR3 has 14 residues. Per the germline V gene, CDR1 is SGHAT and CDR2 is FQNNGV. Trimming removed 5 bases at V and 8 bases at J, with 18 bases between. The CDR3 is CASSPSVDRIGYTF. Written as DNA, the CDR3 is TGTGCCAGCAGCCCATCGGTAGACAGGATCGGCTACACCTTC.

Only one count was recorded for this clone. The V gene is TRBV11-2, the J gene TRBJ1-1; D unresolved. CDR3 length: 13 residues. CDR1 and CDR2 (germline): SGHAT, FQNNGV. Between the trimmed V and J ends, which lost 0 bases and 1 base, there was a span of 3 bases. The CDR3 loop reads CASSLERNTEAFF. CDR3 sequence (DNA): TGTGCCAGCAGCTTAGAGAGGAACACTGAAGCTTTCTTT.

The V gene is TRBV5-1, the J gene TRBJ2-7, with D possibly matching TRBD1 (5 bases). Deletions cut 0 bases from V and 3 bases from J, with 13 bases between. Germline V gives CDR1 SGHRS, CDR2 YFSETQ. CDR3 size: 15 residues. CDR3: CASSLGTSFGYEQYF. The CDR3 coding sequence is TGCGCCAGCAGCTTGGGGACAAGTTTCGGCTACGAGCAGTACTTC.